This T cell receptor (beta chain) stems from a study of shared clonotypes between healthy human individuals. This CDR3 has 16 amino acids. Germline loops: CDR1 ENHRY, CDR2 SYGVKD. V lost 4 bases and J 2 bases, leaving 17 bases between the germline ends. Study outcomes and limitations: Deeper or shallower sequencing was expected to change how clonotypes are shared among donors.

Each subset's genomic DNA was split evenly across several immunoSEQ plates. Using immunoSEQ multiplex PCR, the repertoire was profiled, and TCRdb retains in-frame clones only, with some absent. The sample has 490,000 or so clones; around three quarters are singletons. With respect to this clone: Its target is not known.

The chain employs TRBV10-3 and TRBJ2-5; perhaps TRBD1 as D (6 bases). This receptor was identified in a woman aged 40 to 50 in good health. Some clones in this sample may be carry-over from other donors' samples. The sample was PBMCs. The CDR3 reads CAISGRSGTRQETQYF. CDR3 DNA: TGTGCCATCAGTGGACGTTCCGGGACACGGCAAGAGACCCAGTACTTC.